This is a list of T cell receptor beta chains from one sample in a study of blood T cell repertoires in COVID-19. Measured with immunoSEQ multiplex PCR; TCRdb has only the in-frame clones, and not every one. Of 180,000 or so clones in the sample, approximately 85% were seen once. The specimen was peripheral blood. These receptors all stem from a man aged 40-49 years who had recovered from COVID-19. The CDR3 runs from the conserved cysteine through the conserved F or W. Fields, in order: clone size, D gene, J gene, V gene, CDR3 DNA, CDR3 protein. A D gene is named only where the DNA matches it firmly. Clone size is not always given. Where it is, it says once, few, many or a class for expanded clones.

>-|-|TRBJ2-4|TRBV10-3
TGTGCCATCAGTGAGTCGTCGGGGCGGGCGGGGGCCAAAAACATTCAGTACTTC
CAISESSGRAGAKNIQYF
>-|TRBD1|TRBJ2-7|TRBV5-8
TGTGCCAGCAGAGACAGGGGGTCGGGGGAGCAGTACTTC
CASRDRGSGEQYF
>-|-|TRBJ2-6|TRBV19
TGTGCCAGTAGGTCCTCAGGGTCGAATTCTGGGGCCAACGTCCTGACTTTC
CASRSSGSNSGANVLTF
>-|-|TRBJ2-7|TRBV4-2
TGTGCCAGCAGCCAAGTATCTGCCTACGAGCAGTACTTC
CASSQVSAYEQYF
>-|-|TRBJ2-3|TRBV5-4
TGTGCCAGCAGCTTGGCCGGGATGGGGGGAACAGATACGCAGTATTTT
CASSLAGMGGTDTQYF
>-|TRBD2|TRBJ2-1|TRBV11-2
TGTGCCAGCAGCTCAACGACTAGCGGTATCAATGAGCAGTTCTTC
CASSSTTSGINEQFF
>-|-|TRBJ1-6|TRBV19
TGTGCCAGTAGTATGGCGACAGGTTATTCACCCCTCCACTTT
CASSMATGYSPLHF
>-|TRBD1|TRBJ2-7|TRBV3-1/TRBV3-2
TGTGCCAGCAGCCAGGAGGGACAGGGTAATTCCTACGAGCAGTACTTC
CASSQEGQGNSYEQYF
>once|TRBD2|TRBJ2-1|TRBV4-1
TGCGCCAGCAGCCGAAACCAGGCGGGAGAGTACAATGAGCAGTTCTTC
CASSRNQAGEYNEQFF
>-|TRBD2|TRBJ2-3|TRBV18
TGTGCCAGCTCACCGCCGACTAGCTCCCCAGATACGCAGTATTTT
CASSPPTSSPDTQYF
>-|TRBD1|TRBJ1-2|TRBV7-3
TGTGCCAGCAGCTCTCGGGGACAGGGGGATGGCTACACCTTC
CASSSRGQGDGYTF
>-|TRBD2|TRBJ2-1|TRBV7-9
TGTGCCAGCAGCCCGACTAGCGGGAGAGGGTGGAATGAGCAGTTCTTC
CASSPTSGRGWNEQFF
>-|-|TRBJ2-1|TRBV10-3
TGTGCCATCAGTGCCCCGGGAGATCAGAATGAGCAGTTCTTC
CAISAPGDQNEQFF
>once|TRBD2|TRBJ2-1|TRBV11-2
TGTGCCAGCAGCCCTGGACTAGCGGGGGGGACTAGGGGTGAGCAGTTCTTC
CASSPGLAGGTRGEQFF
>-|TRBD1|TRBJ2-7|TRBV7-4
TGTGCCAGCAGCTTAGGCCTCGGACAGGGGCCCCTATGGTACTACGAGCAGTACTTC
CASSLGLGQGPLWYYEQYF
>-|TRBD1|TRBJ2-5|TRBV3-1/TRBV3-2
TGTGCCAGCAGCCACCTACAGGGGGCGGGAGAGACCCAGTACTTC
CASSHLQGAGETQYF
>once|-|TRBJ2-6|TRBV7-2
TGTGCCAGCAGCCAAGGGGGGGAGAGCTCTGGGGCCAACGTCCTGACTTTC
CASSQGGESSGANVLTF